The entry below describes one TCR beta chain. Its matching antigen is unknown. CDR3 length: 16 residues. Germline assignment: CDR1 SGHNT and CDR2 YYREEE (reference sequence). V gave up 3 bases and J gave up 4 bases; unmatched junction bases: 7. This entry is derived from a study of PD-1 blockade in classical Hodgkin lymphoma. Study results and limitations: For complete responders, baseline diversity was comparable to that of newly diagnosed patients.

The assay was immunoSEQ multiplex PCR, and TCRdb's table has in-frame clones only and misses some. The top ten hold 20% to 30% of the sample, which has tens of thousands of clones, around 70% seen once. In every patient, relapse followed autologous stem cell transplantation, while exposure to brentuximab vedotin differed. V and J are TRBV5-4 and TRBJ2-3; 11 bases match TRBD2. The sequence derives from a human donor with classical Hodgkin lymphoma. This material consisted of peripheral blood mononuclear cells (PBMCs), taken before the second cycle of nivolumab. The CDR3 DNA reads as TGTGCCAGCAGCTCTTTAGCGGGGGGGCTCTCAGATACGCAGTATTTT. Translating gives CASSSLAGGLSDTQYF.